What follows is one T cell receptor (beta chain) and its context. It has no known antigen specificity. The input lacks base qualities; no much larger clone sits a single base away. This record comes from a study of beta chain features in type 1 diabetes (dated by TCRdb to about 2018). For context, the study as a whole: Patients and healthy donors did not differ in mean age, gender distribution, total cell number or subset yield. In the study, recently diagnosed type 1 diabetes patients and matched healthy donors were compared on the TCRB repertoires of their sorted circulating CD4+ T cell subsets. A total of roughly 100 million sorted cells were examined across all samples, and a strong correlation was observed between cell number per subset and RNA yield. Whereas all 28 donors provided naive and central memory subsets, regulatory and stem cell-like memory subsets were isolated from just 8 patients and about 8 healthy donors. The paper's findings and limits, for the study overall: Naive, central memory and regulatory TCRB repertoires appeared to be more similar among patients than among healthy donors. A moderate but significant shortening of TCRB CDR3 length was observed in type 1 diabetes patients in all four CD4+ subsets. Because cDNA was sequenced instead of genomic DNA, activated cells with high expression could be over-represented, although the groups did not differ in activation or CD3 levels. At VDJ recombination sites, patients with type 1 diabetes made fewer insertions and deleted more nucleotides, a pattern implying thymic rearrangement abnormalities. Only small numbers of individuals were included in the HLA sub-analyses, which left unresolved whether HLA type had any influence on TCRB rearrangement. Shorter templates might be favored by PCR, yet because patient and control samples were amplified and corrected together, any such skew would affect both groups equally.

Each donor gave one peripheral blood draw, averaging around 0.11 L, which was collected into heparinised tubes. A BD FACSAria II and a panel including CD45RO, CCR7, CD25, CD127, CD95 and CD27 were used to sort naive, central memory, regulatory and stem cell-like memory CD4+ T cells. A purity above 98% was achieved for all sorted populations. PBMCs were isolated immediately by Lymphoprep density gradient centrifugation and stained directly without culture. So that batch effects would be minimized, each experiment stained and sorted samples in pairs, pairing one healthy donor with one patient. All of the isolated RNA was reverse transcribed with the High Capacity cDNA Reverse Transcription Kit, so expressed TCRB transcripts were sequenced. Deep immunoSEQ sequencing was performed on naive, central memory and regulatory T cell samples, with an average of roughly 3.6 million total reads per sample. Sorted cells were lysed in RLT buffer and RNA was extracted with DNase-treated RNeasy Micro or Mini kits, depending on cell number. Each cell subset was processed on its own to prevent cross-contamination, while patient and healthy donor samples were processed together. Using the immunoSEQ multiplex PCR, TCRB sequences were amplified from cDNA into 87-bp fragments spanning the CDR3 region. Amplicons were sequenced on the Illumina HiSeq platform. Processing in the source paper ran as follows. Synthetic template baselines were used to correct PCR bias computationally, reads within Hamming distance 2 were collapsed, and singletons that could not be merged were discarded. Reads were aligned against IMGT so that V, D and J genes, CDR3 length and insertions or deletions at six rearrangement sites could be assigned. Within each subset, clonotype counts were normalized to sorted cell number, and only after that were true diversity and Gini coefficients computed with the tcR R package. The overlap coefficient, calculated on TCRB nucleotide sequences, was used to quantify repertoire sharing. Out-of-frame TCRB sequences from naive cells were analyzed to stand in for the pre-selection repertoire. The immuneACCESS repertoire file appears here via TCRdb, limited to in-frame rearrangements. These files lack a portion of the clones; in checked studies, under half of the deficit traces to unresolved V genes, and the cause of the others is not known. V, J and clone size were drawn from that table, and D and trimming were deduced from the DNA. This sample holds under 900,000 clones; 17% were observed only once. About 0.02% of the sample is held by the ten biggest clonotypes.

This receptor was identified in a woman aged 18-29 years in good health. Sequencing was done on a sample of naive CD4+ T cells from blood. The sample's cell subset or site, from its label and the paper: true naive CD4+ T cells.

The DNA sequence is given as TGTGCCAGCAGCTCGTCAACTAGCGGAAAGTACGAGCAGTACTTC. The encoded protein is CASSSSTSGKYEQYF. The chain links TRBV7-9 with TRBJ2-7, with 8 bases aligning to TRBD2. The CDR3 runs 15 residues from the cysteine to the phenylalanine. Of all the DNA, just the CDR3 is kept, 45 bases in frame from base 1. V and J are trimmed by 4 bases and 4 bases, and the gene matches miss 9 bases of the junction. CDR1 and CDR2 (SEHNR, FQNEAQ) derive from the germline V gene (reference sequence).